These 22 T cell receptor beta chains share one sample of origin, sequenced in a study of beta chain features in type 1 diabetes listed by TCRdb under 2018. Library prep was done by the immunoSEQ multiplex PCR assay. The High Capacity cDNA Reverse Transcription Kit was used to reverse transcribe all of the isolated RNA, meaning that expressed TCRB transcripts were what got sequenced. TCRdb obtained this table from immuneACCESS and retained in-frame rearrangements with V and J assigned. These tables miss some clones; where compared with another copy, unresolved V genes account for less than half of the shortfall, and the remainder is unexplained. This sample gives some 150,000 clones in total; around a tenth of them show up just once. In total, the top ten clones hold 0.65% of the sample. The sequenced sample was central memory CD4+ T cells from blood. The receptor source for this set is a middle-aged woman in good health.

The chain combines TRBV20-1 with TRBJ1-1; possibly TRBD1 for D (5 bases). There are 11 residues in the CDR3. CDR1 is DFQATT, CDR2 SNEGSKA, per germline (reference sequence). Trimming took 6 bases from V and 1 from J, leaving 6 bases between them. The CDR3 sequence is CSARENTEAFF. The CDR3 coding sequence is TGCAGTGCCAGGGAGAACACTGAAGCTTTCTTT.

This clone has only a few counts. The CDR3 DNA reads TGTGCCAGCAGCTTGGAAGGGGGCCGATCTGGCGAGCAGTACTTC. Translating gives CASSLEGGRSGEQYF. The chain couples TRBV5-4 to TRBJ2-7, with TRBD1 matching 7 bases. The V gene end was trimmed by 0 bases and the J gene end by 6 bases; junction bases not matched to a gene: 9. The CDR3 contains 15 residues. Germline V gives CDR1 SGHNT, CDR2 YYREEE (reference sequence).

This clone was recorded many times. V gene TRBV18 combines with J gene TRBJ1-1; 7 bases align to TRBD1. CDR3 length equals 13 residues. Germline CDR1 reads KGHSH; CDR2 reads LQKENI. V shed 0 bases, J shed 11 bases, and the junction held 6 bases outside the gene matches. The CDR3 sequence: CASSPPGGGEAFF. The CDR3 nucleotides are TGTGCCAGCTCACCACCTGGAGGGGGCGAGGCTTTCTTT.

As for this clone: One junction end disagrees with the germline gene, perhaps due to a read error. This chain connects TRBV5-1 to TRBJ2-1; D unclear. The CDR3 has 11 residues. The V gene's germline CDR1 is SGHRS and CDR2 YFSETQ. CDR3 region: CASSGYKEQFF. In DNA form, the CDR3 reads TGCGCCAGCAGCGGTTACAAGGAGCAGTTCTTC.

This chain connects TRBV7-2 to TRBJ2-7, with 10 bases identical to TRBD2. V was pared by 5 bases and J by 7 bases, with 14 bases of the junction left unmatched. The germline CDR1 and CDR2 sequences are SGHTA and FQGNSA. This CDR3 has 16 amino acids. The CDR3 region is CASSHLAGVTPGEQYF. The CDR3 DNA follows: TGTGCCAGCAGCCACCTAGCGGGGGTCACCCCGGGGGAGCAGTACTTC.

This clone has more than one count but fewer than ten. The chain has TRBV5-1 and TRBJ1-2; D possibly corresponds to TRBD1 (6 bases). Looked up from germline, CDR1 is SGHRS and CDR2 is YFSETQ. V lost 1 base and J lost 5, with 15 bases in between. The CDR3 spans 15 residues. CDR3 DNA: TGCGCCAGCAGCTTGACAGGGAATGTTGGGTATGGCTACACCTTC. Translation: CASSLTGNVGYGYTF.

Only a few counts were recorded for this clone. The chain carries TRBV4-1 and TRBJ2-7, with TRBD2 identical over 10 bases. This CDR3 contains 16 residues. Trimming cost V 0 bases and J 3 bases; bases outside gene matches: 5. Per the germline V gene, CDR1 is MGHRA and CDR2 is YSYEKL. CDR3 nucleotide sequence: TGCGCCAGCAGCCAAGAAAAGCGGGGGGGCCACTACGAGCAGTACTTC. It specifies CASSQEKRGGHYEQYF.

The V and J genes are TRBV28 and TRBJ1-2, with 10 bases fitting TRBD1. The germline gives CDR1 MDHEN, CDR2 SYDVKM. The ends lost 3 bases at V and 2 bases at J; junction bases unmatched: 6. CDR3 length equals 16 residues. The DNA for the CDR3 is TGTGCCAGCAGTTTGGGGGGACAGGGGAGGAACTATGGCTACACCTTC. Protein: CASSLGGQGRNYGYTF.

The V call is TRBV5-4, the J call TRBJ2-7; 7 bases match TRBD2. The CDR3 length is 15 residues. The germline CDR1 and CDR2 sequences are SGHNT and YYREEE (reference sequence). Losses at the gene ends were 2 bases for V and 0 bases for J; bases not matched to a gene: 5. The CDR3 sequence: CASSLGGGSSYEQYF. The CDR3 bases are TGTGCCAGCAGCTTAGGCGGGGGAAGCTCCTACGAGCAGTACTTC.

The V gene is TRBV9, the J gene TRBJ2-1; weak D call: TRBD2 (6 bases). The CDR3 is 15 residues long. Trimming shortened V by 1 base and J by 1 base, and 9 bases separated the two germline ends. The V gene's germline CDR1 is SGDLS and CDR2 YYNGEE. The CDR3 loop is CASSVTGGSYNEQFF. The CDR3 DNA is TGTGCCAGCAGCGTAACCGGGGGATCCTACAATGAGCAGTTCTTC.

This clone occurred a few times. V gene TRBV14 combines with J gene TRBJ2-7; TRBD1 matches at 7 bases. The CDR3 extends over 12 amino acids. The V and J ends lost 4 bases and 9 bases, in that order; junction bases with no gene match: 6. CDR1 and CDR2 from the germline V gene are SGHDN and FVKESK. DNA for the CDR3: TGTGCCAGCAGCCGACAGGGATTGGGGCAGTACTTC. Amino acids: CASSRQGLGQYF.

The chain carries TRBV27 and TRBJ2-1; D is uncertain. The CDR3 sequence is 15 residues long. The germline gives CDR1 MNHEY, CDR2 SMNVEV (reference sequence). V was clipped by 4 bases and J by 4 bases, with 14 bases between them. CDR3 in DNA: TGTGCCAGCAGTTCGGTCAGGTGGCTATACAATGAGCAGTTCTTC. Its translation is CASSSVRWLYNEQFF.

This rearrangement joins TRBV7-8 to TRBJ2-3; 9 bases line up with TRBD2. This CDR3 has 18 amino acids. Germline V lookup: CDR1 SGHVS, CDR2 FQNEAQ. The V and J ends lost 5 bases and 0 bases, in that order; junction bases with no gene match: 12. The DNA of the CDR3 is TGTGCCAGCAGCCAAAGGCGGCTAGCGGGGACTAGCACAGATACGCAGTATTTT. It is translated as CASSQRRLAGTSTDTQYF.

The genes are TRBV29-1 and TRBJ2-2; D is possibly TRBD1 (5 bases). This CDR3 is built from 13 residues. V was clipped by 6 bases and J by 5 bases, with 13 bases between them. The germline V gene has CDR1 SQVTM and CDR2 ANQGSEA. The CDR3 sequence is CSVSDKRTGELFF. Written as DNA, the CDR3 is TGCAGCGTGTCGGACAAGCGAACCGGGGAGCTGTTTTTT.

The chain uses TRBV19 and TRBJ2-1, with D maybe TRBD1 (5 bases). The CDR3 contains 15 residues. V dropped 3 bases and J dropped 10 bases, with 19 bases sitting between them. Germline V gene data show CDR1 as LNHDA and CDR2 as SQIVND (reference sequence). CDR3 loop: CASSMWQGPDAEQFF. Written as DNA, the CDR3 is TGTGCCAGTAGTATGTGGCAGGGCCCGGATGCGGAGCAGTTCTTC.

CDR3 protein: CASSPNGVGYNSPLHF. DNA of the CDR3: TGTGCCAGCTCACCAAACGGAGTAGGCTATAATTCACCCCTCCACTTT. The chain carries TRBV18 and TRBJ1-6; D gene uncertain. Trimming removed 2 bases at V and 3 bases at J, with 11 bases between. This CDR3 comprises 16 residues. Germline assignment: CDR1 KGHSH and CDR2 LQKENI. The full variable domain, its missing parts supplied by reference TRBV18 and TRBJ1-6, is NAGVMQNPRHLVRRRGQEARLRCSPMKGHSHVYWYRQLPEEGLKFMVYLQKENIIDESGMPKERFSAEFPKEGPSILRIQQVVRGDSAAYFCASSPNGVGYNSPLHFGNGTRLTVT.

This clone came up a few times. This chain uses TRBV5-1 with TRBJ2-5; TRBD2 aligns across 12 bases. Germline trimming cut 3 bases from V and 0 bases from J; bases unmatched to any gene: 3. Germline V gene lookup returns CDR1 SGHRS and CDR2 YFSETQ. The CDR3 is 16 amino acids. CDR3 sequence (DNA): TGCGCCAGCAGCTCGACTAGCGGGGGAAACCAAGAGACCCAGTACTTC. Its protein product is CASSSTSGGNQETQYF.

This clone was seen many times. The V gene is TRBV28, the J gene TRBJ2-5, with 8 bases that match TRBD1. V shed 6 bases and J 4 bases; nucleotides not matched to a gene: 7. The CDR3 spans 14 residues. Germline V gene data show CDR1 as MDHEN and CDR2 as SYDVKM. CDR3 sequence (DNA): TGTGCCAGCAGATTGGACAGGGACGTAGAGACCCAGTACTTC. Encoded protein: CASRLDRDVETQYF.

CDR3 sequence reads: CASSLLSRGSEQFF. For the CDR3, the DNA is TGTGCCAGCAGCCTCCTATCTAGGGGAAGTGAGCAGTTCTTC. The genes are TRBV7-2 and TRBJ2-1; tentative D call: TRBD1 (5 bases). V lost 5 bases and J 9 bases, leaving 17 bases between the germline ends. Germline V gene lookup returns CDR1 SGHTA and CDR2 FQGNSA. This CDR3 is built from 14 residues. Full variable domain (remainder filled in from reference TRBV7-2 and TRBJ2-1): GAGVSQSPSNKVTEKGKDVELRCDPISGHTALYWYRQSLGQGLEFLIYFQGNSAPDKSGLPSDRFSAERTGGSVSTLTIQRTQQEDSAVYLCASSLLSRGSEQFFGPGTRLTVL.

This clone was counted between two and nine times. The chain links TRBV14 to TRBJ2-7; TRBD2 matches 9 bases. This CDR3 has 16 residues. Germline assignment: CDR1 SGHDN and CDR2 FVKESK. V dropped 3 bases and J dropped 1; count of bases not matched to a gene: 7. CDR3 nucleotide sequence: TGTGCCAGCAGCCACGGCGGAACTAGCGGGTCCTACGAGCAGTACTTC. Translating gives CASSHGGTSGSYEQYF.

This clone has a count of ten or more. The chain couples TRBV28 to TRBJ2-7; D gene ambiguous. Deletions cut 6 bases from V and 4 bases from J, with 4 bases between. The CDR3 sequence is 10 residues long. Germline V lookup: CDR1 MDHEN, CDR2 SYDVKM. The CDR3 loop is CASSRYEQYF. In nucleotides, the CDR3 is TGTGCCAGCAGCCGTTACGAGCAGTACTTC.

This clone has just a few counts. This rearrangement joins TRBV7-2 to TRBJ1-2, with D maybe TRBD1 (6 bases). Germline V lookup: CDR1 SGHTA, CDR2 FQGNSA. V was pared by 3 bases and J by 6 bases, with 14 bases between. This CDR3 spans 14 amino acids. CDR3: CASSFADRANGYTF. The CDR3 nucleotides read TGTGCCAGCAGCTTCGCGGACAGAGCAAATGGCTACACCTTC.